The next 8 T cell receptor beta chains were all read from a single sample in a study of T cell responses to AZD1222 COVID-19 vaccine. Here immunoSEQ multiplex PCR was the method, and the copy in TCRdb shows in-frame clones only, minus some. The repertoire includes 95,000 or so clones, about 89% of them detected once, and roughly 3.5% sits in the top ten. The sequencing here drew on peripheral blood, taken on day 0 of AZD1222 vaccination. The receptors shown here come from an adult in good health.

This chain uses TRBV2 with TRBJ1-5, with 8 bases identical to TRBD1. The CDR3 is made up of 15 amino acids. With 6 bases clipped from V and 2 bases from J, the junction kept 6 bases outside the gene matches. Per the germline V gene, CDR1 is SNHLY and CDR2 is FYNNEI. CDR3 region: CASSFTGGGNQPQHF. In DNA form, the CDR3 reads TGTGCCAGCAGCTTCACAGGGGGAGGCAATCAGCCCCAGCATTTT.

The chain carries TRBV11-2 and TRBJ1-5; 8 nucleotides match TRBD1. Germline V gene data show CDR1 as SGHAT and CDR2 as FQNNGV. The trim removed 3 bases at V and 5 bases at J, leaving 6 bases unmatched. This CDR3 spans 15 amino acids. CDR3 amino acids: CASSLDRDTYQPQHF. CDR3 sequence (DNA): TGTGCCAGCAGCTTGGACAGGGATACTTATCAGCCCCAGCATTTT.

The gene calls are TRBV25-1 and TRBJ1-6; no firm D call. V was clipped by 3 bases and J by 7 bases, with 10 bases between them. Germline V gene lookup returns CDR1 MGHDK and CDR2 SYGVNS. The CDR3 length is 14 residues. The CDR3 DNA follows: TGTGCCAGCAGTGAGTGGCTGGTAAATTCACCCCTCCACTTT. It encodes CASSEWLVNSPLHF.

The chain joins TRBV12-3 or TRBV12-4 to TRBJ1-2, with D perhaps TRBD1 (5 bases). The CDR3 length is 13 residues. V lost 3 bases to trimming and J lost 4 bases, with 9 bases between them. The CDR3 region is CASSLVRGYGYTF. CDR3 in DNA: TGTGCCAGCAGTTTGGTGAGGGGCTATGGCTACACCTTC.

This rearrangement joins TRBV12-3 or TRBV12-4 to TRBJ1-5; TRBD1 agrees at 7 bases. This CDR3 spans 13 amino acids. The J segment lost 5 bases and the V segment lost 5 bases, leaving 3 bases of the junction unmatched. CDR3 sequence: CASSIQGHQPQHF. CDR3 nucleotide sequence: TGTGCCAGCAGTATACAGGGGCATCAGCCCCAGCATTTT.

V and J are TRBV12-3 or TRBV12-4 and TRBJ1-1; tentative D call: TRBD1 (5 bases). The V end lost 7 bases, the J end lost 6 bases, and 12 bases lay between the germline ends. This CDR3 contains 12 residues. In DNA form, the CDR3 reads TGTGCCAGCACCATGGGGGGGGCTGAAGCTTTCTTT. Translated, it gives CASTMGGAEAFF.

V gene TRBV27 combines with J gene TRBJ1-1; 7 bases match TRBD1. This CDR3 region has 14 residues. Germline values: CDR1 MNHEY, CDR2 SMNVEV (reference sequence). V dropped 6 bases and J dropped 11; count of bases not matched to a gene: 15. The chain's CDR3 is CASSPRQGSLRAFF. The CDR3 bases are TGTGCCAGCAGCCCTCGACAGGGAAGTTTGCGGGCTTTCTTT.

The CDR3 sequence: CASSYARRGTEAFF. The DNA of the CDR3 is TGTGCCAGCAGTTACGCCAGGAGGGGCACTGAAGCTTTCTTT. The chain recombines TRBV6-5 with TRBJ1-1; D may be TRBD1 (5 bases). The germline V and J ends were trimmed by 2 bases and 4 bases, with 11 bases remaining between them. Germline V gives CDR1 MNHEY, CDR2 SVGAGI. This CDR3 is built from 14 residues.